This T cell receptor beta chain emerged from a study of shared clonotypes between healthy human individuals. Findings of the study overall: Against clonotypes common to all four donors, non-shared ones had lower generation probabilities. The naive CD4 repertoires of four donors were compared, and around 5.1% of clonotypes were shared.

TCRdb's copy holds only in-frame clones and misses some; the assay was immunoSEQ multiplex PCR. The table lists about 340,000 clones, less than 75% of them singletons, with more than 9% in the top ten. This CDR3 has 15 amino acids. Germline V gene sequence: CDR1 LNHDA, CDR2 SQIVND (reference sequence). V lost 5 bases and J 2 bases, leaving 12 bases between the germline ends. About this clone: Its cognate antigen is unknown.

This sequence was found in a man younger than 40 in good health. This sequence joins TRBV19 and TRBJ2-2; D not resolved. The specimen was memory CD4+ T cells sorted from blood. Subset denoted: CD45RA-negative fraction. CDR3 protein: CASSRRGLNTGELFF. For the CDR3, the DNA is TGTGCCAGTAGTCGTCGAGGATTAAACACCGGGGAGCTGTTTTTT.